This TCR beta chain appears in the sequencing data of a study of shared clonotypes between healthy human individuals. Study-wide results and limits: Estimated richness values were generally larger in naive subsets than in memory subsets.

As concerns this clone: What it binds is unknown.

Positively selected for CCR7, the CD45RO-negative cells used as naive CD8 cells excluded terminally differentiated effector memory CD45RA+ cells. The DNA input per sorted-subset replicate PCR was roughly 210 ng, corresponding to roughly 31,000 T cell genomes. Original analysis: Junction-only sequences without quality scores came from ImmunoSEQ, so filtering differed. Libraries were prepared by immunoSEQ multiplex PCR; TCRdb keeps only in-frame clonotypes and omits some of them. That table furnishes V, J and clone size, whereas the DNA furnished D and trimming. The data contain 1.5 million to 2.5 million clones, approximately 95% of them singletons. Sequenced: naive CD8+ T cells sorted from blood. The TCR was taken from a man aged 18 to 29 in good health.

CDR3 nucleotides: TGTGCCATCAGTGAATACGGGGAGCTGTTTTTT. Translated, it gives CAISEYGELFF. The chain has TRBV10-3 and TRBJ2-2; no reliable D call. The CDR3 has 11 amino acids. CDR1 and CDR2 (germline): ENHRY, SYGVKD. The germline V and J ends were trimmed by 3 bases and 7 bases, with 3 bases remaining between them.